One sample yielded the 21 T cell receptor beta chains listed below, sequenced in a study of T-cell reconstitution after alpha-beta-depleted transplantation in children. The authors prepared the TCRbeta library with unique molecular identifiers. In TCRdb, the PCR reads were re-called with MiXCR into one record per CDR3 protein. Of about 580,000 distinct CDR3 sequences in the sample, 23% were seen once. This material consisted of PBMCs, mostly from graft donor cells, taken 360 days after TCRalphabeta/CD19-depleted stem cell transplant. Every receptor here comes from a boy under two years old who had a stem cell transplant for acute myeloid leukemia, so the T cells may come from the graft donor.

The chain links TRBV20-1 to TRBJ2-2, with no clear D. Germline V CDR1 and CDR2: DFQATT, SNEGSKA (reference sequence). The CDR3 consists of 14 residues. Trimming pared 6 bases from V and 1 base from J, leaving 12 bases between. The CDR3 DNA follows: TGCAGTGCCGGGCAGCTCCTGAACACCGGGGAGCTGTTTTTT. As protein: CSAGQLLNTGELFF.

This clonotype was recorded many times. The chain carries TRBV29-1 and TRBJ2-1; 8 bases fit TRBD1. The V gene end was trimmed by 0 bases and the J gene end by 5 bases; junction bases not matched to a gene: 9. The CDR3 covers 16 residues. Germline V gene sequence: CDR1 SQVTM, CDR2 ANQGSEA. CDR3 region: CSVEDLRTGSHNEQFF. CDR3 in DNA: TGCAGCGTTGAAGATCTCCGGACAGGGTCTCACAATGAGCAGTTCTTC.

This clonotype was picked up many times. The chain joins TRBV20-1 to TRBJ2-7, with TRBD1 matching 7 bases. The V segment lost 0 bases and the J segment 6 bases; nucleotides outside the gene matches: 11. The CDR3 totals 15 residues. Germline loops: CDR1 DFQATT, CDR2 SNEGSKA (reference sequence). CDR3 in DNA: TGCAGTGCTAGAGATCCCGTCAACACAGGGGCCGAGCAGTACTTC. Translating it yields CSARDPVNTGAEQYF.

This chain connects TRBV12-5 to TRBJ2-1, with D tentatively TRBD1 (5 bases). This CDR3 is built from 12 residues. From germline, CDR1 is LGHNT and CDR2 FRNRAP. Trimming pared 2 bases from V and 13 bases from J, leaving 12 bases between. The CDR3 DNA is TGTGCTAGTGGTTTGTCCCAGGACAATCAGTTCTTC. This translates into CASGLSQDNQFF.

This clonotype occurred many times. The DNA of the CDR3 is TGCGCCAGCAGCCAAGATGTGCGACACCCTAGCACAGATACGCAGTATTTT. Translating gives CASSQDVRHPSTDTQYF. The chain recombines TRBV4-3 with TRBJ2-3; D is unclear. The CDR3 loop spans 17 amino acids. Germline CDR1 reads LGHNA; CDR2 reads YSLEER. V was shortened by 0 bases and J by 0 bases, with 13 bases between the two germline ends.

This clonotype was counted at least ten times. The chain couples TRBV28 to TRBJ2-7; either TRBD1 or TRBD2 may fit D (5 bases each). CDR1 is MDHEN and CDR2 is SYDVKM in the germline V gene. The CDR3 consists of 12 residues. V gave up 7 bases and J gave up 5 bases, with 12 bases separating them. CDR3 protein: CASTAGGNEQYV. The DNA for the CDR3 is TGTGCCAGCACCGCTGGGGGAAACGAGCAGTACGTC.

V is TRBV20-1 and J is TRBJ2-3, with 14 bases identical to TRBD2. In germline, CDR1 is DFQATT, CDR2 SNEGSKA (reference sequence). Unmatched junction bases numbered 4, after V lost 0 bases and J lost 2 bases. This CDR3 region has 17 residues. The CDR3 sequence: CSAREGLAGATTDTQYF. The CDR3, as DNA: TGCAGTGCTAGAGAGGGACTAGCGGGGGCTACCACAGATACGCAGTATTTT.

This clonotype has a handful of counts. This chain connects TRBV24-1 to TRBJ2-1, with 10 bases identical to TRBD2. CDR3 length equals 19 residues. The trim removed 3 bases at V and 3 bases at J, leaving 13 bases unmatched. The germline V gene encodes CDR1 KGHDR and CDR2 SFDVKD. The CDR3 protein is CATSDGDNLAGVIYNEQFF. Here the CDR3 DNA reads TGTGCCACCAGTGATGGCGACAATCTAGCGGGGGTCATCTACAATGAGCAGTTCTTC.

V and J are TRBV6-2 or TRBV6-3 and TRBJ2-1, with D unresolved. The CDR3 consists of 12 residues. The ends were cut back, 3 bases at V and 9 bases at J, with 9 bases in the middle. CDR1 is MNHEY and CDR2 is SVGEGT in the germline V gene. The CDR3: CASSYRVSEQFF. For the CDR3, the DNA is TGTGCCAGCAGTTATAGGGTATCTGAGCAGTTCTTC.

There are a few counts of this clonotype. V and J are TRBV12-3 or TRBV12-4 and TRBJ1-3; D is uncertain. The CDR3 has 17 residues. Trimming removed 3 bases from V and 0 bases from J, with 15 bases in between. The CDR3 coding sequence is TGTGCCAGCAGTTTTCCAGCGTCAGCGAGCTCTGGAAACACCATATATTTT. Translated, it gives CASSFPASASSGNTIYF.

This clonotype was seen repeatedly, ten times or more. This chain joins TRBV15 and TRBJ2-4, with D tentatively TRBD2 (6 bases). CDR1 is LNHNV and CDR2 is YYDKDF in the germline V gene (reference sequence). V dropped 0 bases and J dropped 13 bases, with 10 bases sitting between them. The CDR3 consists of 12 residues. The CDR3 nucleotides read TGTGCCACCAGCAGAGAAACTAGCTTACAGTACTTC. It codes for CATSRETSLQYF.

This clonotype was recorded at least ten times. The chain has TRBV20-1 and TRBJ2-7; D possibly matches TRBD1 or TRBD2 (5 bases each). Germline V gene sequence: CDR1 DFQATT, CDR2 SNEGSKA (reference sequence). The CDR3 spans 17 residues. V dropped 0 bases and J dropped 0 bases, with 18 bases sitting between them. The CDR3 nucleotides are TGCAGTGCTAGAGACCGGGACGGACTGAGCTACTCCTACGAGCAGTACTTC. It yields the protein CSARDRDGLSYSYEQYF.

The chain joins TRBV24-1 to TRBJ2-3; D is unclear. V was cut by 3 bases and J by 2 bases, with 11 bases left in between. This CDR3 spans 15 amino acids. Germline V lookup: CDR1 KGHDR, CDR2 SFDVKD. CDR3 region: CATSDRDGVTDTQYF. CDR3 coding DNA: TGTGCCACCAGTGATAGAGATGGGGTCACAGATACGCAGTATTTT.

In this sample, this clonotype turned up many times. CDR3 nucleotide sequence: TGCAGCGTGGCCAGGGGAAGAGGGTCCTACGAGCAGTACTTC. Translated, it gives CSVARGRGSYEQYF. The chain is built from TRBV29-1 and TRBJ2-7, with D possibly being TRBD1 (6 bases). In germline, CDR1 is SQVTM, CDR2 ANQGSEA. Trimming cost V 6 bases and J 1 base, with 16 bases left between them. This CDR3 spans 14 amino acids.

This clonotype has a count of ten or more. The DNA of the CDR3 is TGTGCCAGCAGTTGGGGGACGAACACTGAAGCTTTCTTT. This gives the protein CASSWGTNTEAFF. This chain connects TRBV12-3 or TRBV12-4 to TRBJ1-1, with a weak D call TRBD1 (5 bases). There are 13 residues in the CDR3. Deletions cut 4 bases from V and 1 base from J, with 7 bases between.

This clonotype was counted at least ten times. The genes are TRBV12-3 or TRBV12-4 and TRBJ1-1; tentatively, D is TRBD1 (5 bases). This CDR3 comprises 12 residues. Trimming took off 6 bases at V and 6 bases at J, with 11 bases between the two ends. The CDR3 DNA reads TGTGCCAGCAGCCCTTTGGGGCCTGAAGCTTTCTTT. Protein sequence: CASSPLGPEAFF.

This clonotype was counted a few times. The J gene is TRBJ2-3, the V gene TRBV20-1; D not resolved. The CDR3 has 14 residues. Per germline, CDR1 DFQATT and CDR2 SNEGSKA (reference sequence). V lost 3 bases to trimming and J lost 2 bases, with 12 bases between them. The CDR3 is CSARDPISTDTQYF. Written as DNA, the CDR3 is TGCAGTGCTAGGGACCCCATTTCCACAGATACGCAGTATTTT.

This clonotype has a count of ten or more. V is TRBV4-3 and J is TRBJ2-1; D gene unclear. The CDR3 spans 17 residues. The germline V gene has CDR1 LGHNA and CDR2 YSLEER. Trimming took 0 bases from V and 0 from J, leaving 12 bases between them. CDR3 in amino acids: CASSQESVGSSYNEQFF. CDR3 nucleotides: TGCGCCAGCAGCCAAGAGTCGGTCGGAAGCTCCTACAATGAGCAGTTCTTC.

The chain combines TRBV29-1 with TRBJ2-6; D is perhaps TRBD1 (6 bases). The germline CDR1 and CDR2 sequences are SQVTM and ANQGSEA. The CDR3 has 16 amino acids. Trimming took off 4 bases at V and 1 base at J, with 14 bases between the two ends. CDR3 in amino acids: CSVAEQGASGANVLTF. The CDR3 DNA follows: TGCAGCGTTGCCGAACAGGGTGCATCTGGGGCCAACGTCCTGACTTTC.

This clonotype has a handful of counts. J is TRBJ2-2 and V is TRBV30; D remains unclear. This CDR3 has 14 amino acids. V was shortened by 5 bases and J by 0 bases, with 10 bases between the two germline ends. CDR1 and CDR2 from the germline V gene are GTSNPN and SVGIG (reference sequence). The CDR3 DNA follows: TGTGCCTGGCTAAGGCCGGCGAACACCGGGGAGCTGTTTTTT. This translates into CAWLRPANTGELFF.

Many counts were recorded for this clonotype. As DNA, the CDR3 is TGTGCCAGCAGCCACCGATTTACAGATACGCAGTATTTT. Its protein is CASSHRFTDTQYF. The rearrangement uses TRBV11-2 and TRBJ2-3; D is uncertain. V lost 5 bases, J lost 3 bases, and 9 bases lay in between. The CDR3 has 13 amino acids. From germline, CDR1 is SGHAT and CDR2 FQNNGV.